One T cell receptor (beta chain) is described in this entry. The data were obtained in a study of blood T cell repertoires in COVID-19. Looking at the study overall: Sites across the United States, Italy and Spain contributed samples from acute and convalescent COVID-19. PBMCs, B-cell-depleted T cells, or T cells were the source of the cDNA or gDNA that made up the material.

Germline-derived CDR1 and CDR2 are KGHSH and LQKENI. The CDR3 covers 17 residues. Unmatched junction bases numbered 2, after V lost 1 base and J lost 0 bases. Produced via immunoSEQ multiplex PCR; TCRdb's table is partial and in-frame only. The sample records a few hundred thousand clones, more than 65% being singletons. The chain joins TRBV18 to TRBJ1-4, with 10 bases identical to TRBD1. The sequence came from a person aged 65-85 years with COVID-19, enrolled during active disease. The sequenced sample consisted of peripheral blood. The CDR3 spells CASSPLDRGATNEKLFF. The CDR3, as DNA: TGTGCCAGCTCACCACTGGACAGGGGGGCAACTAATGAAAAACTGTTTTTT.